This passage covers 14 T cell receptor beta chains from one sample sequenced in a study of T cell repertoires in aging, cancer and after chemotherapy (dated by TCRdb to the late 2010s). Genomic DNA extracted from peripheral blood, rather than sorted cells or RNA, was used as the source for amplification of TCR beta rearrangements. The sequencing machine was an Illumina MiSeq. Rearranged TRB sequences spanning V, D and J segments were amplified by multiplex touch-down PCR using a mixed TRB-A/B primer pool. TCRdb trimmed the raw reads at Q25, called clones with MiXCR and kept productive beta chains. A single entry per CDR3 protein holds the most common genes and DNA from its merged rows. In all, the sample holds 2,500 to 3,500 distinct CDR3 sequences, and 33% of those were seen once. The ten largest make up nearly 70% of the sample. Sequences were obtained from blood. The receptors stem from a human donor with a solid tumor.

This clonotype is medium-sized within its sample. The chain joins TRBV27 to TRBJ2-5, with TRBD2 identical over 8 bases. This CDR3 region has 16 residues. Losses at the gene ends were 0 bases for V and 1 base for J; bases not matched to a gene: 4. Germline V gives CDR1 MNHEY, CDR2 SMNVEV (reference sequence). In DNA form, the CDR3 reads TGTGCCAGCAGTTTATCGAGGCTAGCGGGCCAAGAGACCCAGTACTTC. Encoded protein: CASSLSRLAGQETQYF.

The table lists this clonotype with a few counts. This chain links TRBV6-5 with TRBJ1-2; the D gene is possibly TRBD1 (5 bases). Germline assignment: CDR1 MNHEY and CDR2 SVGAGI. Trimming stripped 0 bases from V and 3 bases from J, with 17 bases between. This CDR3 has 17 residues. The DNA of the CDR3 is TGTGCCAGCAGTTACTCGATGTGGTCCGGGACGGACTATGGCTACACCTTC. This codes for CASSYSMWSGTDYGYTF.

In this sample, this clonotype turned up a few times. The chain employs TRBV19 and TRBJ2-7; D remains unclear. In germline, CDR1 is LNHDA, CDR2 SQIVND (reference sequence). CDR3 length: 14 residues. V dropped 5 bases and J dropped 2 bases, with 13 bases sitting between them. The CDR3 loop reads CASSYTRPPYEQYF. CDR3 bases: TGTGCCAGTAGTTATACTCGGCCCCCCTACGAGCAGTACTTC.

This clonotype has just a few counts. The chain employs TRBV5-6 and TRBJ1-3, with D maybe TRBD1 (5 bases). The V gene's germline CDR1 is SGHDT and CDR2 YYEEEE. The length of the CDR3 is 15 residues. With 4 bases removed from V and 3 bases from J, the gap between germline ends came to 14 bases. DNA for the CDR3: TGTGCCAGCAGCCTGGTGGGGGAAGGTGGAAACACCATATATTTT. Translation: CASSLVGEGGNTIYF.

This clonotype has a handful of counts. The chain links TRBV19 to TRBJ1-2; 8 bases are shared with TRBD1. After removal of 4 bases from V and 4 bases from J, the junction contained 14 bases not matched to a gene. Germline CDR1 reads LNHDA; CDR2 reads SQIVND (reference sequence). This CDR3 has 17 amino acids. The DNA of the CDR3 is TGTGCCAGTAGTACATTAGTCGGCCAGGGGGCAAGCTATGGCTACACCTTC. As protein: CASSTLVGQGASYGYTF.

The chain's CDR3 is CASRSSVGAGELFF. CDR3 DNA sequence: TGTGCCAGCAGATCCTCTGTGGGTGCCGGGGAGCTGTTTTTT. This sequence joins TRBV6-5 and TRBJ2-2; no reliable D call. The CDR3 runs to 14 residues. Trimming pared 6 bases from V and 6 bases from J, leaving 14 bases between. CDR1 and CDR2 (germline): MNHEY, SVGAGI.

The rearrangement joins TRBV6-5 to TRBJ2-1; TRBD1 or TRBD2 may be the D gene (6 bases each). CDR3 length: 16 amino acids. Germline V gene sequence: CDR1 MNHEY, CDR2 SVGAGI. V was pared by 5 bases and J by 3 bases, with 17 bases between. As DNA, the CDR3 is TGTGCCAGCAGTCTAGCGACAGGAAGGGGCTACAATGAGCAGTTCTTC. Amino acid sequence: CASSLATGRGYNEQFF.

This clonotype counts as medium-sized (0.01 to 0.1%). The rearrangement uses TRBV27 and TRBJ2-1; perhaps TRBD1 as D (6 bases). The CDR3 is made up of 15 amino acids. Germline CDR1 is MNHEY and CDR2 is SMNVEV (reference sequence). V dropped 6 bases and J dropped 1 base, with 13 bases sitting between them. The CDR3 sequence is CASRRGQPSYNEQFF. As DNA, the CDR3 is TGTGCCAGCAGGAGAGGACAGCCGTCCTACAATGAGCAGTTCTTC.

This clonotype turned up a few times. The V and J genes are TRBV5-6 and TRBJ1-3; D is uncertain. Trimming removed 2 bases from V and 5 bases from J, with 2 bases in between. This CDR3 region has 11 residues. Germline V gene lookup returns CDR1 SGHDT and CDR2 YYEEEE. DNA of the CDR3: TGTGCCAGCAGCTTCAGAAACACCATATATTTT. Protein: CASSFRNTIYF.

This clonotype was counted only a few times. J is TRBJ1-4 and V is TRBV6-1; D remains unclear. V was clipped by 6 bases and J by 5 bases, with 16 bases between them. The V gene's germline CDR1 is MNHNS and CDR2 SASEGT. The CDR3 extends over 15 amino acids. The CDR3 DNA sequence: TGTGCCAGCAGGGCGAACCTGGGAGTGAATGAAAAACTGTTTTTT. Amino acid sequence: CASRANLGVNEKLFF.

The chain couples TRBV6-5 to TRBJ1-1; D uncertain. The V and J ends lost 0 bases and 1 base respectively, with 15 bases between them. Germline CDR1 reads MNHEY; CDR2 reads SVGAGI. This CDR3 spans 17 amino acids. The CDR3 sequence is CASSYSPYRGQNTEAFF. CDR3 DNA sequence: TGTGCCAGCAGTTACTCCCCATATAGAGGGCAGAACACTGAAGCTTTCTTT.

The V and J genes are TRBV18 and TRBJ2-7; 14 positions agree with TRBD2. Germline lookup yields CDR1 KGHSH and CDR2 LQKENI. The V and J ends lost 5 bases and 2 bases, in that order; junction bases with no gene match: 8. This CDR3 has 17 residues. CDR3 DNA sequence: TGTGCCAGCTCAGCTGGACTAGCGGGGGGCCCCACCTACGAGCAGTACTTC. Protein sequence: CASSAGLAGGPTYEQYF.

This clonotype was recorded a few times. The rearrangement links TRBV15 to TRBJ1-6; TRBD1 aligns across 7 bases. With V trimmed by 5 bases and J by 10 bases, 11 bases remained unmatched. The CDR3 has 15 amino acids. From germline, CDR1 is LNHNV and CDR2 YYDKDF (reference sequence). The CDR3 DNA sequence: TGTGCCACCAGCCCAGGGACCGCAGGGGGGTCACCCCTCCACTTT. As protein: CATSPGTAGGSPLHF. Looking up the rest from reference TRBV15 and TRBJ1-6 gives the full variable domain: DAMVIQNPRYQVTQFGKPVTLSCSQTLNHNVMYWYQQKSSQAPKLLFHYYDKDFNNEADTPDNFQSRRPNTSFCFLDIRSPGLGDTAMYLCATSPGTAGGSPLHFGNGTRLTVT.

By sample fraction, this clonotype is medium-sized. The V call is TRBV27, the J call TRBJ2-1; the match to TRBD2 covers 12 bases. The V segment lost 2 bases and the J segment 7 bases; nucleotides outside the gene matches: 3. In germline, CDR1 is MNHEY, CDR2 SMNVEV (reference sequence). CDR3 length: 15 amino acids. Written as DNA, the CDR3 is TGTGCCAGCAGTTTACAAGGACTAGCGGGAAATGAGCAGTTCTTC. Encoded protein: CASSLQGLAGNEQFF.